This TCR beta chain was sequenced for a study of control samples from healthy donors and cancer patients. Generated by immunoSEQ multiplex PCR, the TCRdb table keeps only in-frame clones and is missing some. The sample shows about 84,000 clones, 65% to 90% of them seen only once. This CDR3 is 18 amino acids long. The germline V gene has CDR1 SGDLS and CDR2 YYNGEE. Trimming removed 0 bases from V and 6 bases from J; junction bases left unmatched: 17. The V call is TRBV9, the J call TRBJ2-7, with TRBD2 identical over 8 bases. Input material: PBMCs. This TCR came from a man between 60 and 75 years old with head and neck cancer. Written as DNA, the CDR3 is TGTGCCAGCAGCGTAGACCCTGAGCTAGCGGGTGGGAGAGGCGAGCAGTACTTC. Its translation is CASSVDPELAGGRGEQYF.